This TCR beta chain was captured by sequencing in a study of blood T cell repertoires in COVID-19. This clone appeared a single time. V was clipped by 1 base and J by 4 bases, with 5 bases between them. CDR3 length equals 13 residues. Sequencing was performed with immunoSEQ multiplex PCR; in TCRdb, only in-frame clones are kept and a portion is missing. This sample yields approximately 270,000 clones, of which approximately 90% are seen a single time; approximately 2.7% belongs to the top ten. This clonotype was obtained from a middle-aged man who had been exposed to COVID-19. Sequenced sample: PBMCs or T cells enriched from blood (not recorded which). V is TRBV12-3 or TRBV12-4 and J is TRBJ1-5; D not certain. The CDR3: CASSLGENQPQHF. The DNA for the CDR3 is TGTGCCAGCAGTTTAGGAGAGAATCAGCCCCAGCATTTT.